These 11 T cell receptor beta chains originate from one sample sequenced in a study of cytomegalovirus exposure and HLA in healthy donors. The PCR employed 60 Vbeta primers together with 13 Jbeta primers. Here immunoSEQ multiplex PCR was the method, and the copy in TCRdb shows in-frame clones only, minus some. The sample lists more than 90,000 clones, 65% to 75% occurring once. Material: PBMCs. These receptors were obtained from a woman aged 50 to 65 in good health and CMV-seropositive.

V is TRBV19 and J is TRBJ2-3, with TRBD2 matching over 8 bases. CDR1 and CDR2 (germline): LNHDA, SQIVND (reference sequence). With 6 bases clipped from V and 2 bases from J, the junction kept 13 bases outside the gene matches. CDR3 length: 17 amino acids. CDR3 in amino acids: CASRLTERGGLTDTQYF. Written as DNA, the CDR3 is TGTGCCAGTAGACTAACTGAACGGGGGGGCCTCACAGATACGCAGTATTTT.

This sequence joins TRBV30 and TRBJ1-1; 9 nucleotides line up with TRBD1. J gave up 7 bases and V 3 bases, and 9 bases lay outside the gene matches. In germline, CDR1 is GTSNPN, CDR2 SVGIG (reference sequence). The length of the CDR3 is 14 residues. The chain's CDR3 is CAWRIWTGDVEAFF. The CDR3 DNA reads as TGTGCCTGGAGGATCTGGACAGGGGACGTTGAAGCTTTCTTT.

The chain employs TRBV27 and TRBJ2-7; TRBD1 aligns across 9 bases. The CDR3 loop spans 14 amino acids. Germline loops: CDR1 MNHEY, CDR2 SMNVEV (reference sequence). V shed 7 bases, J shed 1 base, and the junction held 5 bases outside the gene matches. The CDR3 protein is CASKLGQGSYEQYF. CDR3 coding DNA: TGTGCCAGCAAACTTGGACAGGGGTCCTACGAGCAGTACTTC.

The J gene is TRBJ2-1, the V gene TRBV30, with 10 bases that match TRBD2. Germline loops: CDR1 GTSNPN, CDR2 SVGIG (reference sequence). CDR3 length equals 15 residues. The junction had 8 bases not matched to a gene; V was cut back by 0 bases and J by 9 bases. CDR3 DNA: TGTGCCTGGAGTGTGCGGACTAGCGGCGGGGGTGAGCAGTTCTTC. Translating it yields CAWSVRTSGGGEQFF. The whole variable domain, filled in from reference TRBV30 and TRBJ2-1, reads SQTIHQWPATLVQPVGSPLSLECTVEGTSNPNLYWYRQAAGRGLQLLFYSVGIGQISSEVPQNLSASRPQDRQFILSSKKLLLSDSGFYLCAWSVRTSGGGEQFFGPGTRLTVL.

This chain connects TRBV6-6 to TRBJ2-7; tentative D call: TRBD2 (5 bases). Germline V lookup: CDR1 MNHNY, CDR2 SVGAGI (reference sequence). The CDR3 is made up of 15 amino acids. V gave up 7 bases and J gave up 3 bases, with 19 bases separating them. The CDR3 nucleotides read TGTGCCAGCACCTCTTCGGATTCGAGGGACTACGAGCAGTACTTC. This translates into CASTSSDSRDYEQYF.

The chain uses TRBV5-1 and TRBJ2-3, with 8 bases lining up with TRBD1. V gave up 0 bases and J gave up 4 bases; unmatched junction bases: 4. CDR3 length equals 15 residues. The germline V gene encodes CDR1 SGHRS and CDR2 YFSETQ. This chain's CDR3 is CASSLDRGIADTQYF. The CDR3 DNA reads as TGCGCCAGCAGCTTGGACAGGGGGATCGCAGATACGCAGTATTTT. Using reference TRBV5-1 and TRBJ2-3 for the parts outside the CDR3, the full variable domain is KAGVTQTPRYLIKTRGQQVTLSCSPISGHRSVSWYQQTPGQGLQFLFEYFSETQRNKGNFPGRFSGRQFSNSRSEMNVSTLELGDSALYLCASSLDRGIADTQYFGPGTRLTVL.

The J gene is TRBJ2-3, the V gene TRBV4-3; weak D call: TRBD2 (5 bases). CDR1 is LGHNA, CDR2 YSLEER, per germline. This CDR3 spans 15 amino acids. V gave up 0 bases and J gave up 7 bases, with 14 bases separating them. The CDR3 coding sequence is TGCGCCAGCAGCCAAGAGGGCGCGGGTGGGTATACGCAGTATTTT. This encodes CASSQEGAGGYTQYF.

This clone was detected once. This chain links TRBV7-6 with TRBJ1-5; possibly TRBD1 for D (6 bases). CDR3 length: 13 amino acids. V gave up 5 bases and J gave up 7 bases, with 12 bases separating them. In germline, CDR1 is SGHVS, CDR2 FNYEAQ. The DNA for the CDR3 is TGTGCCAGCAGCCCAGGGGTGGAACAGCCCCAGCATTTT. Protein product: CASSPGVEQPQHF.

The chain links TRBV5-1 to TRBJ2-2; no clear D. V was pared by 4 bases and J by 7 bases, with 14 bases between. CDR3 length: 14 residues. The germline V gene encodes CDR1 SGHRS and CDR2 YFSETQ. Here the CDR3 DNA reads TGCGCCAGCAGCGCGGATAGGTCCGGCGGGGAGCTGTTTTTT. It codes for CASSADRSGGELFF.

This clone came up once. This chain joins TRBV28 and TRBJ2-2; D perhaps matches TRBD1 (6 bases). The V and J ends lost 5 bases and 1 base respectively, with 11 bases between them. Germline V gives CDR1 MDHEN, CDR2 SYDVKM. The CDR3 contains 15 residues. CDR3 coding DNA: TGTGCCAGCAGTGATGAGGGGGTGAACACCGGGGAGCTGTTTTTT. Its translation: CASSDEGVNTGELFF.

This chain uses TRBV9 with TRBJ2-3, with 7 bases lining up with TRBD2. Germline V lookup: CDR1 SGDLS, CDR2 YYNGEE. Losses at the gene ends were 0 bases for V and 0 bases for J; bases not matched to a gene: 4. The CDR3 length is 16 residues. Here the CDR3 reads CASSVGISGSTDTQYF. The CDR3 nucleotides are TGTGCCAGCAGCGTAGGTATTAGCGGGAGCACAGATACGCAGTATTTT.